This T cell receptor beta chain derives from a study of T-cell memory formation after mild COVID-19. Study outcomes and limitations: Prior to infection, memory already included some responding clones, suggesting cross-reactive memory joined.

This clonotype was seen a few times. Its specificity is unknown. cDNA libraries for TCR alpha and TCR beta, carrying sample barcodes and UMIs, came from 5'RACE with constant-segment primers. One entry per CDR3 protein, called by TCRdb with MiXCR from the 5' RACE reads. The sample consists of about half a million distinct CDR3 sequences, roughly 20% of them appearing once. Sequenced sample: PBMCs or a T cell subset sorted from them (not recorded which). This TCR came from an adult woman who had mild COVID-19 (a few samples of this study predate the infection). Cell type and time point are not known.

The CDR3: CASRFRVTEAFF. The CDR3 coding sequence is TGTGCCAGCAGATTCAGGGTCACTGAAGCTTTCTTT. This chain uses TRBV7-2 with TRBJ1-1; perhaps TRBD1 as D (5 bases). CDR3 length: 12 amino acids. From germline, CDR1 is SGHTA and CDR2 FQGNSA. With 6 bases removed from V and 4 bases from J, the gap between germline ends came to 9 bases.